Listed below are T cell receptor beta chains from one sample, sequenced in a study of shared clonotypes between healthy human individuals. Sequencing used immunoSEQ multiplex PCR; TCRdb keeps in-frame clones, though not all of them. Of 1 million to 1.3 million clones in the sample, 75% to 80% were seen once. Material for sequencing was memory CD4+ T cells from PBMCs. All receptors come from a man aged 18 to 30 in good health. Some clones in this sample may be carry-over from other donors' samples. Both conserved end residues are part of each CDR3. The D gene is left open where the match is weak. A row's size may be missing; if present it is once, few, many or a size class.

TRBJ2-5,-,-,TRBV30,TGTGCCTGGAGCGAAAGGGAGACCCAGTACTTC,CAWSERETQYF
TRBJ2-1,-,TRBD2,TRBV7-2,TGTGCCAGCGGTTGGACTAGCGGGCGGTCCTACAATGAGCAGTTCTTC,CASGWTSGRSYNEQFF
TRBJ2-3,-,TRBD2,TRBV11-1,TGTGCCAGCAGCTTAGGTAGCGGGGTTAATACCGGCACAGATACGCAGTATTTT,CASSLGSGVNTGTDTQYF
TRBJ2-7,-,TRBD2,TRBV18,TGTGCCAGCTCACCACTGACTAGCGGGAGTCCCTACGAGCAGTACTTC,CASSPLTSGSPYEQYF
TRBJ1-2,-,-,TRBV30,TGTGCCTGGAGTCCCGGCTATGGCTACACCTTC,CAWSPGYGYTF
TRBJ2-2,-,-,TRBV9,TGTGCCAGCAGCGTAGTAAGCACCGGGGAGCTGTTTTTT,CASSVVSTGELFF
TRBJ2-7,-,-,TRBV6-1,TGTGCCAGCAGTGACAGGGACGGACTTTACGAGCAGTACTTC,CASSDRDGLYEQYF
TRBJ2-1,once,-,TRBV29-1,TGCAGCGTTGACAGTACTAGATACAATGAGCAGTTCTTC,CSVDSTRYNEQFF
TRBJ2-3,-,-,TRBV2,TGTGCCTCGAAACGGGCAGGGGGCACAGATACGCAGTATTTT,CASKRAGGTDTQYF
TRBJ2-5,many,-,TRBV9,TGTGCCAGCAGCGTTGGGGGAGTAGGGGAGACCCAGTACTTC,CASSVGGVGETQYF
TRBJ1-1,few,TRBD1,TRBV29-1,TGCAGCGGGAGGGGACAGGGGTACACTGAAGCTTTCTTT,CSGRGQGYTEAFF
TRBJ2-3,many,-,TRBV10-1,TGCGCCAGCAGTGAGTCGAACAGGGCGAGAACGCAGTATTTT,CASSESNRARTQYF
TRBJ1-4,-,-,TRBV6-4,TGTGCCAGCAGTCCCACCCCTGGACGGGTGGTGGAAAAACTGTTTTTT,CASSPTPGRVVEKLFF
TRBJ1-5,-,TRBD1,TRBV2,TGTGCCAGCAGGGACAGGGTAAGCAATCAGCCCCAGCATTTT,CASRDRVSNQPQHF
TRBJ1-1,few,TRBD1,TRBV19,TGTGCCAGTAGGTCTACAGGGGTTGGAATGAACACTGAAGCTTTCTTT,CASRSTGVGMNTEAFF
TRBJ2-7,once,TRBD1,TRBV7-3,TGTGCCAGCAGCCCCGGGACAGGGGGCTTCAACGAGCAGTACTTC,CASSPGTGGFNEQYF
TRBJ1-2,few,-,TRBV30,TGTGCCTGGAGTTTTTTGGGGGGCGCTAACTATGGCTACACCTTC,CAWSFLGGANYGYTF
TRBJ2-7,-,-,TRBV21-1,TGTGCCAGCAGAGGGACTAGCGGGGGAAACTCCTACGAGCAGTACTTC,CASRGTSGGNSYEQYF
TRBJ2-1,-,TRBD2,TRBV5-1,TGCGCCAGCAGCGCGGGACTAGCGGGGTACAATGAGCAGTTCTTC,CASSAGLAGYNEQFF
TRBJ2-7,-,TRBD2,TRBV7-6,TGTGCCAGCAGCTCGGGACTAGCGGGAAGGTACGAGCAGTACTTC,CASSSGLAGRYEQYF
TRBJ2-7,-,TRBD1,TRBV7-9,TGTGCCAGCAGCTTCTCGACAGGGTCCGAGCAGTACTTC,CASSFSTGSEQYF
TRBJ2-5,-,TRBD2,TRBV23-1,TGCGCCAGCAGTCAATCTAAGTGGGGGGGAGAGACCCAGTACTTC,CASSQSKWGGETQYF
TRBJ1-1,-,TRBD1,TRBV5-1,TGCGCCAGTGGACAGGGCATGAACACTGAAGCTTTCTTT,CASGQGMNTEAFF
TRBJ1-6,-,-,TRBV7-9,TGTGCCAGCAGCTTAGTCCAGGGAAATTCACCCCTCCACTTT,CASSLVQGNSPLHF
TRBJ2-4,once,TRBD2,TRBV11-2,TGTGCCAGCAGCGATGGGACTAGCGGGAGGTGGAGCAACATTCAGTACTTC,CASSDGTSGRWSNIQYF
TRBJ2-5,once,-,TRBV5-4,TGTGCCAGCAGCCTGGGGGTCCCCTCGGGCGTAACACCTTATGGGACCCAGTACTTC,CASSLGVPSGVTPYGTQYF
TRBJ2-7,-,TRBD2,TRBV4-1,TGCGCCAGCAGCCAAGAAGAGCTAGCGGGCCTGCCCTACGAGCAGTACTTC,CASSQEELAGLPYEQYF
TRBJ2-6,many,-,TRBV6-1,TGTGCCAGCAGGGGGGCCAACGTCCTGACTTTC,CASRGANVLTF
TRBJ2-5,-,-,TRBV4-2,TGTGCCAGCAGCCAAGATGCGAGGTCGGGGGAGACCCAGTACTTC,CASSQDARSGETQYF
TRBJ2-5,-,TRBD1,TRBV27,TGTGCCAGCAGTCGGGACAGGGCGCAAGAGACCCAGTACTTC,CASSRDRAQETQYF
TRBJ2-5,-,-,TRBV6-6,TGTGCCAGCAGTTACCAGGGTGGGGAGACCCAGTACTTC,CASSYQGGETQYF
TRBJ1-1,-,-,TRBV15,TGTGCCACCAGCGGTTACAGGGACGGCACTGAAGCTTTCTTT,CATSGYRDGTEAFF
TRBJ2-7,-,-,TRBV2,TGTGCCAGCAGCAGATCCCAGAAAGCCTACGAGCAGTACTTC,CASSRSQKAYEQYF
TRBJ2-5,-,-,TRBV20-1,TGCAGTGCCGTGGCGAGAGAGACCCAGTACTTC,CSAVARETQYF
TRBJ1-2,-,TRBD1,TRBV19,TGTGCCAGTAGTGTCGGAGGACAGGGCGCTTACGCCTTC,CASSVGGQGAYAF
TRBJ2-5,-,-,TRBV9,TGTGCCAGCGGGAATGCGGGTTCGGAGACCCAGTACTTC,CASGNAGSETQYF
TRBJ2-7,many,-,TRBV30,TGTGCCTGGAGTGTACTAGTGAACTGCGAGCAGTACTTC,CAWSVLVNCEQYF
TRBJ2-1,-,-,TRBV18,TGTGCCAGCTCACCCGCCTTATACCCTGGGAATGAGCAGTTCTTC,CASSPALYPGNEQFF
TRBJ2-1,-,TRBD2,TRBV27,TGTGCCAGCAGTTTTGAGGCGGGAGGGCTCAATGAGCAGTTCTTC,CASSFEAGGLNEQFF
TRBJ2-1,-,TRBD2,TRBV2,TGTGCCAGCAACCTAGCGGGAGGGCCTACGAATGAGCAGTTCTTC,CASNLAGGPTNEQFF
TRBJ2-1,-,-,TRBV14,TGTGCCAGCAGCCAAGTAGGAGAGCAGTTCTTC,CASSQVGEQFF
TRBJ1-1,few,-,TRBV6-5,TGTGCCAGCAGTTCCAGGGCACGGAACACTGAAGCTTTCTTT,CASSSRARNTEAFF
TRBJ2-7,-,-,TRBV27,TGTGCCAGCGGGCTTTTTGGGTCATACGAGCAGTACTTC,CASGLFGSYEQYF
TRBJ1-1,-,-,TRBV5-1,TGCGCCAGCAGCTTGGACGGCGTCAGCATGAACACTGAAGCTTTCTTT,CASSLDGVSMNTEAFF
TRBJ1-2,-,TRBD1,TRBV28,TGTGCCAGCAGTTTAGCCGGGACAGGGCTTGGCTACACCTTC,CASSLAGTGLGYTF
TRBJ1-2,-,TRBD1,TRBV5-4,TGTGCCAGCAGGCCGGGACAGGGGGGCTATGGCTACACCTTC,CASRPGQGGYGYTF
TRBJ2-3,-,-,TRBV28,TGTGCCAGCGGAGAATCGGGGTCGCGCACAGATACGCAGTATTTT,CASGESGSRTDTQYF
TRBJ2-2,few,-,TRBV9,TGTGCCAGCAGCGTAGCGGGTAACCAGAACACCGGGGAGCTGTTTTTT,CASSVAGNQNTGELFF
TRBJ1-1,-,-,TRBV2,TGTGCCAGCAGTGAAGCCGGGACACCGAACACTGAAGCTTTCTTT,CASSEAGTPNTEAFF
TRBJ2-1,few,-,TRBV6-6,TGTGCCAGCAGTTACTACTCTAATGAGCAGTTCTTC,CASSYYSNEQFF
TRBJ1-5,-,-,TRBV11-2,TGTGCCAGCAGCTTAGTCCCGGGGGCAGATCAGCCCCAGCATTTT,CASSLVPGADQPQHF
TRBJ2-2,-,TRBD2,TRBV4-1,TGCGCCAGCAGCCAAGGGAGGGCGGGAGGGCCGGCGAACACCGGGGAGCTGTTTTTT,CASSQGRAGGPANTGELFF
TRBJ2-7,-,TRBD1,TRBV7-6,TGTGCCAGCAGCCCTCGGGACAGGGGTTACGAGCAGTACTTC,CASSPRDRGYEQYF
TRBJ1-4,-,-,TRBV19,TGTGCCAGTACTGAAGACTTGGGGGTTAATGAAAAACTGTTTTTT,CASTEDLGVNEKLFF
TRBJ2-7,-,TRBD2,TRBV6-5,TGTGCCAGCAGTTACGGTGCGGGAGGGTCCTACGAGCAGTACTTC,CASSYGAGGSYEQYF
TRBJ2-1,-,TRBD1,TRBV9,TGTGCCAGCAGCCAGGGGGTTGGCAGGTCTTACTACAATGAGCAGTTCTTC,CASSQGVGRSYYNEQFF
TRBJ2-3,-,TRBD2,TRBV4-2,TGTGCCAGCAGCCGGGCACTAGCGAGCAGCACAGATACGCAGTATTTT,CASSRALASSTDTQYF
TRBJ2-5,-,TRBD1,TRBV28,TGTGCCAGCAGTGACAGGGTCCCGGAGACCCAGTACTTC,CASSDRVPETQYF